This TCR beta chain appears in the sequencing data of a study of OX40 agonist ivuxolimab in advanced cancers. Study background: It was permissible to have had prior anti-PD-1, anti-PD-L1 or anti-CTLA-4 therapy, and approximately 41% had some.

The V segment lost 5 bases and the J segment 7 bases; nucleotides outside the gene matches: 2. Germline CDR1 reads MNHEY; CDR2 reads SVGAGI. The CDR3 spans 13 residues. Repertoires were generated with immunoSEQ multiplex PCR, while TCRdb's copy carries only in-frame clones and drops some. The table lists some 140,000 clones, around 93% of them singletons. Details on this clone: Its antigen remains unknown.

Study observations and caveats: The CD4+ and CD8+ T cells in the blood had expanded clonally by week 6 at 0.1 to 3.0 mg/kg.

The chain is built from TRBV6-5 and TRBJ1-6, with TRBD1 matching 7 bases. This receptor was obtained from an adult with an advanced solid tumor such as melanoma, head and neck, liver or kidney cancer. Sequenced material: CD4+ or CD8+ T cells sorted from blood, taken in a trial of the OX40 agonist ivuxolimab. This chain's CDR3 is CASSRQGNSPLHF. The CDR3 nucleotides are TGTGCCAGCAGTCGACAGGGAAATTCACCCCTCCACTTT.